One sample yielded the 20 T cell receptor beta chains listed below, sequenced in a study of shared clonotypes between healthy human individuals. The protocol was immunoSEQ multiplex PCR, while the TCRdb copy is restricted to in-frame clones and leaves out a portion. In the table there are nearly 750,000 clones, 72% of which are singletons. Material for sequencing was memory CD4+ T cells sorted from blood. Regarding subset: CD45RA-negative fraction. All receptors derive from a woman aged 25 to 39 in good health.

The CDR3 nucleotides read TGTGCCAGCAGCCCACGAACAGGGGCTGGGGCCAACGTCCTGACTTTC. It codes for CASSPRTGAGANVLTF. The chain employs TRBV2 and TRBJ2-6; 7 bases match TRBD1. This CDR3 is 16 amino acids long. The V and J ends lost 6 bases and 2 bases, in that order; junction bases with no gene match: 7. Per the germline V gene, CDR1 is SNHLY and CDR2 is FYNNEI.

The chain employs TRBV2 and TRBJ2-7, with TRBD2 identical over 7 bases. The germline V gene encodes CDR1 SNHLY and CDR2 FYNNEI. J gave up 4 bases and V 4 bases, and 10 bases lay outside the gene matches. CDR3 length: 15 residues. CDR3 in DNA: TGTGCCAGCAGTGCACTAGCTAGCGGTCCTTACGAGCAGTACTTC. As protein: CASSALASGPYEQYF.

This clone was seen more than once but under ten times. The V call is TRBV28, the J call TRBJ2-7; TRBD1 matches at 7 bases. CDR1 is MDHEN, CDR2 SYDVKM, per germline. The CDR3 has 14 residues. Trimming cost V 5 bases and J 4 bases; bases outside gene matches: 8. In DNA, the CDR3 is TGTGCCAGCAGTCCCGAGACAGGGTGGTACGAGCAGTACTTC. Translation: CASSPETGWYEQYF.

This chain uses TRBV2 with TRBJ2-1, with TRBD2 identical over 11 bases. CDR3 length: 15 amino acids. V gave up 4 bases and J gave up 1 base; unmatched junction bases: 0. Germline loops: CDR1 SNHLY, CDR2 FYNNEI. Here the CDR3 DNA reads TGTGCCAGCAGTGGACTAGCGGGGTCCTACAATGAGCAGTTCTTC. This sequence encodes CASSGLAGSYNEQFF.

V gene TRBV18 combines with J gene TRBJ2-1; D may be TRBD2 (5 bases). The germline V gene encodes CDR1 KGHSH and CDR2 LQKENI. The V gene lost 2 bases and the J gene lost 7 bases, with 12 bases spanning the gap. The CDR3 has 14 residues. DNA of the CDR3: TGTGCCAGCTCACCAGGCGGGCTTTGGAATGAGCAGTTCTTC. Translating it yields CASSPGGLWNEQFF.

This clone was detected only a few times. The V and J genes are TRBV5-1 and TRBJ1-5, with D maybe TRBD1 (6 bases). The CDR3 is made up of 15 amino acids. The germline V and J ends were trimmed by 4 bases and 7 bases, with 18 bases remaining between them. CDR1 and CDR2 (germline): SGHRS, YFSETQ. The CDR3 sequence is CASSPEGGTGQPQHF. In DNA, the CDR3 is TGCGCCAGCAGCCCTGAGGGGGGCACGGGACAGCCCCAGCATTTT.

The chain employs TRBV14 and TRBJ1-1; no reliable D call. CDR3 length: 14 amino acids. Trimming removed 1 base from V and 6 bases from J, with 12 bases in between. CDR1 is SGHDN and CDR2 is FVKESK in the germline V gene. This CDR3 is CASSQARGSAEAFF. Written as DNA, the CDR3 is TGTGCCAGCAGCCAAGCCCGTGGCTCCGCTGAAGCTTTCTTT.

This chain uses TRBV30 with TRBJ1-2, with 7 bases aligning to TRBD1. This CDR3 contains 15 residues. The V gene end was trimmed by 3 bases and the J gene end by 8 bases; junction bases not matched to a gene: 15. Germline assignment: CDR1 GTSNPN and CDR2 SVGIG (reference sequence). The CDR3 loop is CAWSWDSYPRRGYTF. The CDR3 DNA reads as TGTGCCTGGAGCTGGGACAGTTATCCTAGGCGAGGCTACACCTTC.

The chain carries TRBV6-1 and TRBJ2-5; TRBD1 matches at 8 bases. The CDR3 is 13 amino acids. Germline loops: CDR1 MNHNS, CDR2 SASEGT. Trimming at V came to 6 bases and at J to 5 bases, leaving 5 bases not matched to a gene. In DNA, the CDR3 is TGTGCCAGCAGACAGGGGGTTAGGGAGACCCAGTACTTC. It codes for CASRQGVRETQYF.

On this clone: Within the sample, other DNA sequences also encode this same CDR3. The rearrangement uses TRBV28 and TRBJ2-7, with 11 bases matching TRBD2. The ends lost 6 bases at V and 4 bases at J; junction bases unmatched: 8. This CDR3 contains 15 residues. Germline assignment: CDR1 MDHEN and CDR2 SYDVKM. In DNA, the CDR3 is TGTGCCAGCAGGGGAACTAGCGGGAGTCTGTACGAGCAGTACTTC. This encodes CASRGTSGSLYEQYF.

As concerns this clone: One end of the junction fails to match germline, which may point to a read error. The chain carries TRBV4-1 and TRBJ2-5, with D possibly TRBD2 on 7 matching bases. The J call could be wrong; TRBJ2-7 is a better fit for the DNA end. The CDR3 is 16 amino acids. The V gene's germline CDR1 is MGHRA and CDR2 YSYEKL. CDR3 nucleotide sequence: TGCGCCAGCAGCCAAGAGCGGGGGCTACCTTCCTCCGAGCAGTACTTC. Encoded protein: CASSQERGLPSSEQYF.

The chain combines TRBV2 with TRBJ1-3; D ambiguous. Trimming removed 8 bases from V and 3 bases from J, with 11 bases in between. Germline lookup yields CDR1 SNHLY and CDR2 FYNNEI. CDR3 length: 13 amino acids. The CDR3 here is CASRAERGNTIYF. As DNA, the CDR3 is TGTGCCAGCCGAGCAGAACGTGGAAACACCATATATTTT.

The J gene is TRBJ2-7, the V gene TRBV10-2, with a weak D call TRBD2 (7 bases). This CDR3 has 14 amino acids. Germline values: CDR1 WSHSY, CDR2 SAAADI. Between the trimmed V and J ends, which lost 7 bases and 1 base, there was a span of 14 bases. CDR3 in DNA: TGCGCCAGCACCCGGGGGGCGGGTTCCTACGAGCAGTACTTC. Protein sequence: CASTRGAGSYEQYF.

The chain carries TRBV30 and TRBJ2-4, with 7 bases matching TRBD2. Per the germline V gene, CDR1 is GTSNPN and CDR2 is SVGIG (reference sequence). This CDR3 is built from 15 residues. The junction had 12 bases not matched to a gene; V was cut back by 5 bases and J by 5 bases. The CDR3 spells CAWSRGGVRENIQYF. The CDR3 DNA is TGTGCCTGGTCCCGGGGAGGGGTTCGGGAAAACATTCAGTACTTC.

The chain uses TRBV28 and TRBJ1-3, with D hard to call. The CDR3 extends over 14 amino acids. Germline lookup yields CDR1 MDHEN and CDR2 SYDVKM. V lost 6 bases and J lost 2, with 11 bases in between. This chain's CDR3 is CASRGGLAGNTIYF. CDR3 coding DNA: TGTGCCAGCAGGGGAGGGTTGGCTGGAAACACCATATATTTT. Together with reference TRBV28 and TRBJ1-3, the CDR3 gives the full variable domain: DVKVTQSSRYLVKRTGEKVFLECVQDMDHENMFWYRQDPGLGLRLIYFSYDVKMKEKGDIPEGYSVSREKKERFSLILESASTNQTSMYLCASRGGLAGNTIYFGEGSWLTVV.

The chain joins TRBV6-1 to TRBJ2-1; 10 bases line up with TRBD2. The CDR3 spans 15 residues. CDR1 MNHNS and CDR2 SASEGT come from the germline V gene. Trimming at V came to 9 bases and at J to 2 bases, leaving 7 bases not matched to a gene. The CDR3 DNA follows: TGTGCCAGTATCAAGCGGGAGGGGCCCTACAATGAGCAGTTCTTC. This translates into CASIKREGPYNEQFF.

The CDR3 DNA is TGTGCCAGCCCCACGGGGTATAACACTGAAGCTTTCTTT. It is translated as CASPTGYNTEAFF. The rearrangement uses TRBV6-1 and TRBJ1-1; D gene uncertain. CDR3 length: 13 amino acids. CDR1 is MNHNS, CDR2 SASEGT, per germline. Deletions cut 8 bases from V and 2 bases from J, with 12 bases between.

The V call is TRBV11-3, the J call TRBJ1-1; D perhaps matches TRBD1 (5 bases). Germline values: CDR1 SGHNT, CDR2 YENEEA. V was pared by 4 bases and J by 3 bases, with 9 bases between. The CDR3 length is 13 residues. CDR3: CASSWDGYTEAFF. DNA for the CDR3: TGTGCCAGCAGCTGGGACGGATACACTGAAGCTTTCTTT.

The genes are TRBV7-9 and TRBJ2-1, with 7 bases fitting TRBD1. Germline V gene sequence: CDR1 SEHNR, CDR2 FQNEAQ (reference sequence). CDR3 size: 11 residues. Trimming at V came to 5 bases and at J to 10 bases, leaving 2 bases not matched to a gene. The CDR3 here is CASSVQGEQFF. CDR3 nucleotide sequence: TGTGCCAGCAGCGTACAGGGGGAGCAGTTCTTC.

The rearrangement links TRBV7-7 to TRBJ2-2; D not certain. V was shortened by 5 bases and J by 1 base, with 5 bases between the two germline ends. The CDR3 has 13 amino acids. CDR1 and CDR2 from the germline V gene are SSHAT and FNYEAQ (reference sequence). CDR3 DNA sequence: TGTGCCAGCAGCACATTGAACACCGGGGAGCTGTTTTTT. Translation gives CASSTLNTGELFF.